The 28 T cell receptor beta chains reported below all come from one sample, sequenced in a study of CD8+ T cells in alopecia areata. After isolation, RNA underwent reverse transcription to generate cDNA as the sequencing template. Libraries were prepared by immunoSEQ multiplex PCR; TCRdb keeps only in-frame clonotypes and omits some of them. This sample has 200,000 to 250,000 clones, with 66% found just once. Treatment meaning: oral pan-JAK inhibitor, 5-10 mg twice daily. This specimen was CD4+ T cells sorted from blood, taken around week 44, from a patient treated with tofacitinib. These receptors were obtained from a human donor with alopecia areata.

With respect to this clone: Other DNA variants within this sample encode the same CDR3. The chain is built from TRBV29-1 and TRBJ1-1; D is ambiguous. The length of the CDR3 is 13 residues. V lost 3 bases and J lost 0, with 8 bases in between. The V gene's germline CDR1 is SQVTM and CDR2 ANQGSEA. The CDR3 protein is CSVERRLNTEAFF. CDR3 DNA: TGCAGCGTTGAGAGGAGGTTGAACACTGAAGCTTTCTTT.

The V and J genes are TRBV6-6 and TRBJ1-1; D is ambiguous. The ends were cut back, 7 bases at V and 3 bases at J, with 12 bases in the middle. This CDR3 has 13 residues. Germline-derived CDR1 and CDR2 are MNHNY and SVGAGI (reference sequence). CDR3 protein: CASTLRWDTEAFF. DNA of the CDR3: TGTGCCAGCACCCTGAGGTGGGACACTGAAGCTTTCTTT.

The chain joins TRBV7-9 to TRBJ1-2; 9 bases line up with TRBD1. Germline values: CDR1 SEHNR, CDR2 FQNEAQ (reference sequence). The CDR3 sequence is 14 residues long. Losses at the gene ends were 4 bases for V and 8 bases for J; bases not matched to a gene: 8. As DNA, the CDR3 is TGTGCCAGCAGCTCCGGACAGGGGTCGGGAGGCTACACCTTC. It specifies CASSSGQGSGGYTF. The entire variable domain, with the rest obtained from reference TRBV7-9 and TRBJ1-2, is as follows: DTGVSQNPRHKITKRGQNVTFRCDPISEHNRLYWYRQTLGQGPEFLTYFQNEAQLEKSRLLSDRFSAERPKGSFSTLEIQRTEQGDSAMYLCASSSGQGSGGYTFGSGTRLTVV.

This clone was counted a single time. The chain uses TRBV28 and TRBJ2-1, with D maybe TRBD1 (6 bases). V was clipped by 8 bases and J by 10 bases, with 12 bases between them. Germline values: CDR1 MDHEN, CDR2 SYDVKM. The CDR3 consists of 11 residues. As DNA, the CDR3 is TGTGCCAGCCCTCGAGGGGGAGAGCAGTTCTTC. This gives the protein CASPRGGEQFF. Full variable domain (remainder filled in from reference TRBV28 and TRBJ2-1): DVKVTQSSRYLVKRTGEKVFLECVQDMDHENMFWYRQDPGLGLRLIYFSYDVKMKEKGDIPEGYSVSREKKERFSLILESASTNQTSMYLCASPRGGEQFFGPGTRLTVL.

CDR3: CSVTGLAGPYEQYF. The CDR3 DNA reads as TGCAGCGTTACTGGACTAGCTGGCCCTTACGAGCAGTACTTC. V usage is TRBV29-1 and J usage is TRBJ2-7; 8 bases align to TRBD2. J gave up 4 bases and V 5 bases, and 10 bases lay outside the gene matches. This CDR3 comprises 14 residues. The germline V gene encodes CDR1 SQVTM and CDR2 ANQGSEA.

This sequence joins TRBV29-1 and TRBJ1-2; D gene unclear. Trimming took 5 bases from V and 4 from J, leaving 8 bases between them. This CDR3 spans 11 amino acids. The V gene's germline CDR1 is SQVTM and CDR2 ANQGSEA. CDR3 DNA sequence: TGCAGCGTTCGCGACATCTATGGCTACACCTTC. This sequence encodes CSVRDIYGYTF.

V and J are TRBV18 and TRBJ1-1, with 8 bases that match TRBD1. Germline trimming cut 3 bases from V and 5 bases from J; bases unmatched to any gene: 5. The CDR3 has 14 residues. The germline V gene has CDR1 KGHSH and CDR2 LQKENI. The CDR3 nucleotides read TGTGCCAGCTCACCCAGGGGGCTGGTAACTGAAGCTTTCTTT. It codes for CASSPRGLVTEAFF.

The CDR3 DNA reads TGTGCCAGCAGCGTAGCCCTCTCTGACAGGTGGAAGACCTACGAGCAGTACTTC. As protein: CASSVALSDRWKTYEQYF. V and J are TRBV9 and TRBJ2-7, with D possibly being TRBD1 (6 bases). The CDR3 contains 18 residues. Trimming took 0 bases from V and 2 from J, leaving 21 bases between them. Per germline, CDR1 SGDLS and CDR2 YYNGEE.

The V gene is TRBV29-1, the J gene TRBJ1-4; 8 bases are shared with TRBD1. From germline, CDR1 is SQVTM and CDR2 ANQGSEA. CDR3 length: 11 residues. V lost 7 bases to trimming and J lost 7 bases; unmatched junction nucleotides: 2. The CDR3 bases are TGCAGCGCCGGACAGGGTGAAAAACTGTTTTTT. Translation gives CSAGQGEKLFF.

As regards this clone: This sample also contains other DNA sequences that code for the same CDR3. The chain joins TRBV10-3 to TRBJ2-5; unclear D gene. Between the trimmed V and J ends, which lost 2 bases and 1 base, there was a span of 2 bases. Germline CDR1 reads ENHRY; CDR2 reads SYGVKD. The CDR3 length is 12 residues. The CDR3 nucleotides read TGTGCCATCAGTGAGATCCAAGAGACCCAGTACTTC. This gives the protein CAISEIQETQYF.

The rearrangement uses TRBV19 and TRBJ1-2; D is uncertain. This CDR3 contains 12 residues. Germline lookup yields CDR1 LNHDA and CDR2 SQIVND (reference sequence). Trimming took off 5 bases at V and 7 bases at J, with 11 bases between the two ends. The CDR3 DNA reads TGTGCCAGTAGTGAACAGTTGGGTGGCTACACCTTC. This gives the protein CASSEQLGGYTF.

Regarding this clone: This sample also contains other DNA sequences that code for the same CDR3. The CDR3 nucleotides read TGTGCCTGGAAACAGGGTTCCTACGAGCAGTACTTC. Its protein is CAWKQGSYEQYF. The rearrangement joins TRBV30 to TRBJ2-7; weak D call: TRBD1 (6 bases). Germline V CDR1 and CDR2: GTSNPN, SVGIG (reference sequence). Trimming removed 4 bases at V and 1 base at J, with 8 bases between. The CDR3 has 12 residues.

This clone was recorded many times. The chain couples TRBV30 to TRBJ2-1; no reliable D call. Trimming removed 4 bases from V and 2 bases from J, with 9 bases in between. The CDR3 extends over 13 amino acids. Germline V lookup: CDR1 GTSNPN, CDR2 SVGIG (reference sequence). CDR3: CAWTQNTYNEQFF. For the CDR3, the DNA is TGTGCCTGGACACAAAATACCTACAATGAGCAGTTCTTC.

This clone was found a few times. This chain connects TRBV27 to TRBJ2-6; D is ambiguous. The CDR3 contains 16 residues. Germline lookup yields CDR1 MNHEY and CDR2 SMNVEV (reference sequence). V lost 2 bases, J lost 0 bases, and 8 bases lay in between. The CDR3 DNA reads as TGTGCCAGCAGTTTAAGGGCGACCTCTGGGGCCAACGTCCTGACTTTC. Translated: CASSLRATSGANVLTF.

This chain joins TRBV2 and TRBJ2-7; 9 nucleotides align to TRBD1. The CDR3 is 15 amino acids. J was trimmed by 2 bases and V by 4 bases; bases with no gene match: 6. CDR1 and CDR2 from the germline V gene are SNHLY and FYNNEI. CDR3 DNA: TGTGCCAGCAGTGCCGAGGACAGGGGACCCTACGAGCAGTACTTC. It specifies CASSAEDRGPYEQYF.

The rearrangement uses TRBV5-1 and TRBJ2-2; D call uncertain. The germline V gene has CDR1 SGHRS and CDR2 YFSETQ. The CDR3 is made up of 13 amino acids. V was shortened by 0 bases and J by 6 bases, with 6 bases between the two germline ends. CDR3 loop: CASSLEVAGELFF. The CDR3 DNA is TGCGCCAGCAGCTTGGAGGTCGCCGGGGAGCTGTTTTTT.

CDR3: CATSRVPYTGELFF. CDR3 bases: TGTGCCACCAGCAGAGTCCCCTACACCGGGGAGCTGTTTTTT. The V and J genes are TRBV15 and TRBJ2-2; D unresolved. Trimming took 1 base from V and 3 from J, leaving 6 bases between them. This CDR3 spans 14 amino acids. Germline values: CDR1 LNHNV, CDR2 YYDKDF (reference sequence).

V gene TRBV19 combines with J gene TRBJ2-3, with D perhaps TRBD1 (5 bases). The CDR3 length is 15 residues. V was pared by 0 bases and J by 2 bases, with 9 bases between. Germline CDR1 is LNHDA and CDR2 is SQIVND (reference sequence). The CDR3 spells CASSIDQTATDTQYF. The CDR3 DNA reads TGTGCCAGTAGTATAGATCAGACAGCCACAGATACGCAGTATTTT.

The chain links TRBV29-1 to TRBJ1-5; 9 bases are a match to TRBD1. Per germline, CDR1 SQVTM and CDR2 ANQGSEA. The CDR3 consists of 12 residues. The V and J ends lost 6 bases and 7 bases, in that order; junction bases with no gene match: 4. DNA for the CDR3: TGCAGCGTATACGACAGGGGGCAGCCCCAGCATTTT. Translation gives CSVYDRGQPQHF.

V is TRBV5-1 and J is TRBJ2-7; D unresolved. Trimming shortened V by 1 base and J by 0 bases, and 14 bases separated the two germline ends. Germline lookup yields CDR1 SGHRS and CDR2 YFSETQ. CDR3 size: 16 residues. CDR3 DNA sequence: TGCGCCAGCAGCTTGTCTTCCGAAAAAAGCTCCTACGAGCAGTACTTC. It encodes CASSLSSEKSSYEQYF. Full variable domain (outside the CDR3, taken from reference TRBV5-1 and TRBJ2-7): KAGVTQTPRYLIKTRGQQVTLSCSPISGHRSVSWYQQTPGQGLQFLFEYFSETQRNKGNFPGRFSGRQFSNSRSEMNVSTLELGDSALYLCASSLSSEKSSYEQYFGPGTRLTVT.

The chain has TRBV7-6 and TRBJ1-5; the match to TRBD1 covers 7 bases. Germline V CDR1 and CDR2: SGHVS, FNYEAQ. The CDR3 consists of 15 residues. The junction had 4 bases not matched to a gene; V was cut back by 2 bases and J by 3 bases. Written as DNA, the CDR3 is TGTGCCAGCAGCTTACAGGGGGATATCAATCAGCCCCAGCATTTT. As protein: CASSLQGDINQPQHF.

This chain joins TRBV7-3 and TRBJ2-7, with 8 bases that match TRBD1. This CDR3 comprises 13 residues. Per germline, CDR1 SGHTA and CDR2 FQGTGA. Unmatched junction bases numbered 4, after V lost 3 bases and J lost 6 bases. CDR3 DNA sequence: TGTGCCAGCAGCTTGGACAGGGTCGGCGAGCAGTACTTC. Translating gives CASSLDRVGEQYF.

The chain combines TRBV5-5 with TRBJ2-2; D could derive from TRBD1 or TRBD2 (5 bases each). Trimming removed 4 bases at V and 4 bases at J, with 20 bases between. CDR3 length: 17 residues. CDR1 and CDR2 (germline): SGHKS, YYEKEE (reference sequence). The CDR3 here is CASSPQLRDPVTGELFF. In DNA form, the CDR3 reads TGTGCCAGCAGCCCTCAACTCCGGGACCCGGTCACCGGGGAGCTGTTTTTT.

The CDR3 sequence: CATSRGEGGTEAFF. In DNA, the CDR3 is TGTGCCACCAGCAGAGGAGAGGGGGGTACTGAAGCTTTCTTT. J is TRBJ1-1 and V is TRBV15; D is possibly TRBD1 (6 bases). The V gene lost 1 base and the J gene lost 5 bases, with 11 bases spanning the gap. CDR1 and CDR2 (germline): LNHNV, YYDKDF (reference sequence). The CDR3 loop spans 14 amino acids.

The genes are TRBV19 and TRBJ1-5, with 7 bases identical to TRBD1. Germline assignment: CDR1 LNHDA and CDR2 SQIVND (reference sequence). The CDR3 contains 15 residues. The trim removed 8 bases at V and 1 base at J, leaving 8 bases unmatched. The CDR3 loop is CASSSTGKSNQPQHF. The CDR3 nucleotides read TGTGCCAGTTCATCGACAGGGAAGAGCAATCAGCCCCAGCATTTT. Full variable domain (rest looked up from reference TRBV19 and TRBJ1-5): DGGITQSPKYLFRKEGQNVTLSCEQNLNHDAMYWYRQDPGQGLRLIYYSQIVNDFQKGDIAEGYSVSREKKESFPLTVTSAQKNPTAFYLCASSSTGKSNQPQHFGDGTRLSIL.

V is TRBV2 and J is TRBJ2-7, with 7 bases lining up with TRBD2. V lost 5 bases and J lost 2; bases outside the gene matches: 3. In germline, CDR1 is SNHLY, CDR2 FYNNEI. This CDR3 comprises 13 residues. Here the CDR3 DNA reads TGTGCCAGCAGTCGACTAGCTACCTACGAGCAGTACTTC. Its protein product is CASSRLATYEQYF.

The sample holds a few counts of this clone. This chain connects TRBV6-4 to TRBJ2-2, with D hard to call. This CDR3 spans 15 amino acids. With 0 bases removed from V and 9 bases from J, the gap between germline ends came to 14 bases. CDR1 is MRHNA, CDR2 SNTAGT, per germline. The CDR3 region has the DNA TGTGCCAGCAGTGACTCGAGTCGGACCCGCCGGGAGCTGTTTTTT. It translates to CASSDSSRTRRELFF.

In this sample, this clone turned up a few times. The chain carries TRBV29-1 and TRBJ1-1; TRBD1 aligns across 8 bases. The CDR3 loop spans 13 amino acids. Germline CDR1 reads SQVTM; CDR2 reads ANQGSEA. With 7 bases clipped from V and 1 base from J, the junction kept 5 bases outside the gene matches. CDR3 DNA sequence: TGCAGCGGATCCGGGACAGGGAACACTGAAGCTTTCTTT. Encoded protein: CSGSGTGNTEAFF.